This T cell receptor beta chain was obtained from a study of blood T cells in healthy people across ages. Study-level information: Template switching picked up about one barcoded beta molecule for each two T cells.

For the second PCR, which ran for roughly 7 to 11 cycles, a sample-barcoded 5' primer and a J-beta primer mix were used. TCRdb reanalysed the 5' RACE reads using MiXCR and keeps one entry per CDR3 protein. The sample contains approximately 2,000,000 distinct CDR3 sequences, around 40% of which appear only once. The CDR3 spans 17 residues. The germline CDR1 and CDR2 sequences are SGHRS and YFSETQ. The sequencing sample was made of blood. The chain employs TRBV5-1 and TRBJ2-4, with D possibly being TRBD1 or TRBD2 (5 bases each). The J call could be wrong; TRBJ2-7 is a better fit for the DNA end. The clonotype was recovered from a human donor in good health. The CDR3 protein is CASSLATGPTRAYEQYF. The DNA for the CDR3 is TGCGCCAGCAGCTTGGCAACAGGACCAACGAGGGCCTACGAGCAGTACTTC.